The table lists the clone carrying this TCR beta chain with many counts. The antigen remains undetermined. Amplification of TCR beta CDR3 regions used RNA as the template. The primer set for the first-round RT-PCR of the TCR CDR3 was HTBI. TCRdb reprocessed the multiplex PCR reads via MiXCR and lists one record per CDR3 protein. The sample holds about 480,000 distinct CDR3 sequences, around 24% seen once. CDR3 length equals 12 residues. Germline V CDR1 and CDR2: ENHRY, SYGVKD. V lost 4 bases to trimming and J lost 5 bases, with 8 bases between them. This sample is part of a study of T cells in Graves' hyperthyroidism and ophthalmopathy. Overall study: Blood was drawn when the patient was first diagnosed and still untreated. Whole-study findings and limits: Stable hyperthyroidism and ophthalmopathy were separated using 13 V-J signatures. Appearing also in blood were most of the thyroid clonotypes expanded above 0.001.

Input material: blood. V usage is TRBV10-3 and J usage is TRBJ2-5; D may be TRBD1 (6 bases). The TCR sequence derives from a woman in her thirties with Graves' ophthalmopathy. In DNA, the CDR3 is TGTGCCATCAGTGCAGGGGATGAGACCCAGTACTTC. Encoded protein: CAISAGDETQYF.